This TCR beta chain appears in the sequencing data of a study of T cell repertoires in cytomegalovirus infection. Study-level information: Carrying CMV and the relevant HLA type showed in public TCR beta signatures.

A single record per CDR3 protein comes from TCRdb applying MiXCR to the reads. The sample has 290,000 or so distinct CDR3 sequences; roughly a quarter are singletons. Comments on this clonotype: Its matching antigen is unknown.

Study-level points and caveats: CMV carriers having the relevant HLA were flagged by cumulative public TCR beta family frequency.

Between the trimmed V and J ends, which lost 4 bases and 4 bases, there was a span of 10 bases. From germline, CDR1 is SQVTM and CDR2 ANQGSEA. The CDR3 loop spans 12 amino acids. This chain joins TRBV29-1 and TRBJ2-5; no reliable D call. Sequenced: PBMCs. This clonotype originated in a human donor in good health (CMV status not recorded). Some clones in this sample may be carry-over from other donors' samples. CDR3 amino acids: CSVGARGETQYF. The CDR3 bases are TGCAGCGTTGGGGCCCGAGGAGAGACCCAGTACTTC.